These 24 T cell receptor beta chains came from one sample sequenced in a study of shared clonotypes between healthy human individuals. Sequencing used immunoSEQ multiplex PCR; TCRdb keeps in-frame clones, though not all of them. The sample has over 400,000 clones, 65% to 85% seen once; the top ten hold approximately 12%. Sequenced: PBMCs. The receptors here all came from a woman aged 40 to 50 in good health. Some clones in this sample may be carry-over from other donors' samples.

Details on this clone: This may come from a read error, since a much larger clone is one base off. The chain couples TRBV5-4 to TRBJ2-3, with a tentative D call TRBD1 (7 bases). Between the trimmed V and J ends, which lost 2 bases and 0 bases, there was a span of 10 bases. The CDR3 runs to 15 residues. CDR1 is SGHNT, CDR2 YYREEE, per germline (reference sequence). The CDR3 DNA follows: TGTGCCAGCAGCTTTGCGGGACAGAGCACAGATACGCAGTATTTT. Translation: CASSFAGQSTDTQYF.

The chain joins TRBV15 to TRBJ2-1; D gene uncertain. V lost 0 bases and J lost 7, with 13 bases in between. This CDR3 has 15 amino acids. Germline CDR1 is LNHNV and CDR2 is YYDKDF (reference sequence). CDR3 residues: CATSRDNLGSNEQFF. The CDR3 coding sequence is TGTGCCACCAGCAGAGATAATCTGGGTTCAAATGAGCAGTTCTTC.

V and J are TRBV28 and TRBJ2-7; D may correspond to TRBD1 or TRBD2 (6 bases each). V dropped 6 bases and J dropped 4 bases, with 16 bases sitting between them. CDR3 length: 14 residues. CDR1 MDHEN and CDR2 SYDVKM come from the germline V gene. CDR3 coding DNA: TGTGCCAGCAGCTTCGGAACAGGGAGGTACGAGCAGTACTTC. It is translated as CASSFGTGRYEQYF.

The chain employs TRBV29-1 and TRBJ2-6; possibly TRBD2 for D (5 bases). The CDR3 length is 15 residues. V lost 5 bases, J lost 1 base, and 12 bases lay in between. CDR1 is SQVTM and CDR2 is ANQGSEA in the germline V gene. DNA of the CDR3: TGCAGCGTTTATCTAGCCGCATCTGGGGCCAACGTCCTGACTTTC. As protein: CSVYLAASGANVLTF.

This rearrangement joins TRBV6-4 to TRBJ2-7, with 10 bases that match TRBD2. Trimming took 3 bases from V and 6 from J; bases not matched to a gene: 8. The germline CDR1 and CDR2 sequences are MRHNA and SNTAGT. The CDR3 is 15 residues long. In DNA, the CDR3 is TGTGCCAGCAGTGAAAAAGCGGGAGGGCCCGGCGAGCAGTACTTC. It is translated as CASSEKAGGPGEQYF.

Many counts were recorded for this clone. The V gene is TRBV28, the J gene TRBJ2-5; 8 bases fit TRBD1. Judging by the DNA end, TRBJ2-7 fits better; the J call may be wrong. The CDR3 is 14 amino acids. Germline CDR1 reads MDHEN; CDR2 reads SYDVKM. The CDR3 DNA reads as TGTGCCAGCAGTTTCAGGGGGCGATCCTACGAGCAGTACTTC. Protein sequence: CASSFRGRSYEQYF.

The gene calls are TRBV28 and TRBJ1-1; D possibly corresponds to TRBD1 (5 bases). The V end was cut by 5 bases, the J end by 3 bases, with 13 bases between. Germline assignment: CDR1 MDHEN and CDR2 SYDVKM. The CDR3 is 14 residues long. In DNA, the CDR3 is TGTGCCAGCAGTGCTAGGGGCGAGTACACTGAAGCTTTCTTT. It codes for CASSARGEYTEAFF. The full variable domain, with the rest looked up from reference TRBV28 and TRBJ1-1, is DVKVTQSSRYLVKRTGEKVFLECVQDMDHENMFWYRQDPGLGLRLIYFSYDVKMKEKGDIPEGYSVSREKKERFSLILESASTNQTSMYLCASSARGEYTEAFFGQGTRLTVV.

The J gene is TRBJ2-7, the V gene TRBV28; 8 positions match TRBD2. The CDR3 runs 14 residues. Trimming took 7 bases from V and 0 from J; bases not matched to a gene: 5. Looked up from germline, CDR1 is MDHEN and CDR2 is SYDVKM. CDR3 sequence: CASTWGTSSYEQYF. The CDR3 coding sequence is TGTGCCAGCACCTGGGGGACTAGCTCCTACGAGCAGTACTTC.

This clone was detected only once. The chain has TRBV14 and TRBJ2-7; D may match TRBD1 or TRBD2 (5 bases each). The CDR3 totals 15 residues. CDR1 and CDR2 (germline): SGHDN, FVKESK. Trimming stripped 0 bases from V and 3 bases from J, with 12 bases between. In nucleotides, the CDR3 is TGTGCCAGCAGCCAAGAGCAGGGAGAAGGCTACGAGCAGTACTTC. It translates to CASSQEQGEGYEQYF.

The chain couples TRBV15 to TRBJ1-4; 8 bases align to TRBD1. CDR1 LNHNV and CDR2 YYDKDF come from the germline V gene (reference sequence). The junction had 12 bases not matched to a gene; V was cut back by 4 bases and J by 8 bases. This CDR3 has 16 amino acids. CDR3 nucleotide sequence: TGTGCCACCAGCACCATGTCGCAGGGGGCTGGGGAAAAACTGTTTTTT. Translated, it gives CATSTMSQGAGEKLFF.

On this clone: A far larger clone is only one base removed, so a read error is likely. Other DNA sequences in this sample translate to the same CDR3. The V call is TRBV6-6, the J call TRBJ1-2; D is possibly TRBD1 (6 bases). This CDR3 region has 15 residues. V lost 4 bases and J lost 7, with 19 bases in between. CDR1 and CDR2 (germline): MNHNY, SVGAGI (reference sequence). CDR3 nucleotide sequence: TGTGCCAGCAGTTCCCCCGGTACAGGGTTGTTTGGCTACACCTTC. Translated: CASSSPGTGLFGYTF.

A word on this clone: With a far larger clone one base away, a read error is the likely cause. The V gene is TRBV28, the J gene TRBJ2-7, with 7 bases lining up with TRBD2. Germline values: CDR1 MDHEN, CDR2 SYDVKM. The CDR3 loop spans 17 amino acids. CDR3 coding DNA: TGTGTCAGCAGTTTAATTCTAGGCGGGAGAACCTCCTACGAGCAGTACTTC. It specifies CVSSLILGGRTSYEQYF.

The rearrangement links TRBV7-2 to TRBJ2-1; 7 bases line up with TRBD1. Germline V gene sequence: CDR1 SGHTA, CDR2 FQGNSA. J gave up 3 bases and V 5 bases, and 7 bases lay outside the gene matches. CDR3 length: 15 residues. This CDR3 is CASSPYRGGYNEQFF. As DNA, the CDR3 is TGTGCCAGCAGCCCGTACAGGGGTGGCTACAATGAGCAGTTCTTC.

The chain recombines TRBV4-2 with TRBJ2-3; 11 bases fit TRBD2. This CDR3 contains 17 residues. V trimming: 4 bases; J trimming: 0 bases; junction bases outside the gene matches: 6. Germline V gene data show CDR1 as LGHNA and CDR2 as YNFKEQ. The CDR3 DNA reads TGTGCCAGCAGCCCGGGACTAGCGGAACCTAGCACAGATACGCAGTATTTT. Protein product: CASSPGLAEPSTDTQYF.

V usage is TRBV4-1 and J usage is TRBJ1-2, with unresolved D. This CDR3 is 15 amino acids long. Per the germline V gene, CDR1 is MGHRA and CDR2 is YSYEKL. Between the trimmed V and J ends, which lost 6 bases and 8 bases, there was a span of 22 bases. The CDR3 region is CASRPNDIRHGGYTF. The CDR3 nucleotides read TGCGCCAGCAGACCGAATGACATTCGGCACGGCGGCTACACCTTC.

This clone was found once. The chain links TRBV10-3 to TRBJ1-3; a possible D gene is TRBD1 (6 bases). The CDR3 sequence is 15 residues long. Germline CDR1 and CDR2: ENHRY and SYGVKD. V lost 10 bases, J lost 0 bases, and 16 bases lay in between. The CDR3 nucleotides read TGTGCCAGCCGTCGGGACACGAGCTCTGGAAACACCATATATTTT. Residues: CASRRDTSSGNTIYF.

On this clone: Only one base separates this from a far larger clonotype, so it likely reflects a read error. Within the sample, other DNA sequences also encode this same CDR3. The chain carries TRBV2 and TRBJ2-1, with D unclear. V shed 3 bases and J shed 5 bases, with 14 bases lying between them. This CDR3 has 15 amino acids. Per the germline V gene, CDR1 is SNHLY and CDR2 is FYNNEI. The CDR3 nucleotides are TGTGCCAGCAGTGAGGCTGGAGTTTTCCACAATGAGCAGTTCTTC. Its translation: CASSEAGVFHNEQFF. Together with reference TRBV2 and TRBJ2-1, the CDR3 gives the full variable domain: EPEVTQTPSHQVTQMGQEVILRCVPISNHLYFYWYRQILGQKVEFLVSFYNNEISEKSEIFDDQFSVERPDGSNFTLKIRSTKLEDSAMYFCASSEAGVFHNEQFFGPGTRLTVL.

The chain employs TRBV29-1 and TRBJ2-3, with D hard to call. V was cut by 3 bases and J by 4 bases, with 5 bases left in between. The CDR3 has 11 amino acids. The V gene's germline CDR1 is SQVTM and CDR2 ANQGSEA. This CDR3 reads CSVEDADTQYF. The CDR3 nucleotides read TGCAGCGTTGAGGACGCAGATACGCAGTATTTT.

The rearrangement links TRBV19 to TRBJ2-1, with 7 bases lining up with TRBD2. J was trimmed by 5 bases and V by 1 base; bases with no gene match: 8. This CDR3 has 16 amino acids. Germline values: CDR1 LNHDA, CDR2 SQIVND (reference sequence). The CDR3 sequence is CASSIVGGGPHNEQFF. DNA for the CDR3: TGTGCCAGTAGTATAGTGGGGGGAGGGCCCCACAATGAGCAGTTCTTC.

The chain has TRBV6-1 and TRBJ2-2; D not resolved. Trimming removed 7 bases at V and 3 bases at J, with 12 bases between. This CDR3 region has 14 residues. Germline V gives CDR1 MNHNS, CDR2 SASEGT. CDR3 amino acids: CASTSWADTGELFF. As DNA, the CDR3 is TGTGCCAGCACAAGCTGGGCAGACACCGGGGAGCTGTTTTTT.

As to this clone: Other DNA sequences from this sample encode an identical CDR3 as well. V gene TRBV7-9 combines with J gene TRBJ2-1; 12 bases agree with TRBD2. CDR1 and CDR2 (germline): SEHNR, FQNEAQ (reference sequence). Trimming at V came to 4 bases and at J to 4 bases, leaving 2 bases not matched to a gene. There are 15 residues in the CDR3. The chain's CDR3 is CASSSGLAGYNEQFF. CDR3 DNA: TGTGCCAGCAGCTCCGGACTAGCGGGGTACAATGAGCAGTTCTTC. The full variable domain, with the rest looked up from reference TRBV7-9 and TRBJ2-1, is DTGVSQNPRHKITKRGQNVTFRCDPISEHNRLYWYRQTLGQGPEFLTYFQNEAQLEKSRLLSDRFSAERPKGSFSTLEIQRTEQGDSAMYLCASSSGLAGYNEQFFGPGTRLTVL.

The chain joins TRBV6-5 to TRBJ1-1; TRBD1 might be the D (5 bases). V was clipped by 0 bases and J by 0 bases, with 8 bases between them. The CDR3 length is 15 residues. Germline CDR1 and CDR2: MNHEY and SVGAGI. In DNA, the CDR3 is TGTGCCAGCAGTTACTCGACAGTCATGAACACTGAAGCTTTCTTT. It encodes CASSYSTVMNTEAFF.

This clone was seen once. This likely stems from a read error, as it lies one base from a far larger clone. The sample has other DNA sequences that encode this CDR3 too. This chain uses TRBV6-1 with TRBJ2-5, with 10 positions matching TRBD2. The trim removed 2 bases at V and 5 bases at J, leaving 5 bases unmatched. The CDR3 loop spans 15 amino acids. Looked up from germline, CDR1 is MNHNS and CDR2 is SASEGT. The CDR3: CASSEKAGGPETQYF. In nucleotides, the CDR3 is TGTGCCAGCAGTGAAAAAGCGGGAGGGCCCGAGACCCAGTACTTC.

A few counts support this clone. The genes are TRBV28 and TRBJ1-2, with D possibly matching TRBD1 (6 bases). The V and J ends lost 8 bases and 4 bases respectively, with 8 bases between them. Germline values: CDR1 MDHEN, CDR2 SYDVKM. CDR3 length: 11 amino acids. CDR3 protein: CASQGTYGYTF. For the CDR3, the DNA is TGTGCCAGCCAGGGGACCTATGGCTACACCTTC.